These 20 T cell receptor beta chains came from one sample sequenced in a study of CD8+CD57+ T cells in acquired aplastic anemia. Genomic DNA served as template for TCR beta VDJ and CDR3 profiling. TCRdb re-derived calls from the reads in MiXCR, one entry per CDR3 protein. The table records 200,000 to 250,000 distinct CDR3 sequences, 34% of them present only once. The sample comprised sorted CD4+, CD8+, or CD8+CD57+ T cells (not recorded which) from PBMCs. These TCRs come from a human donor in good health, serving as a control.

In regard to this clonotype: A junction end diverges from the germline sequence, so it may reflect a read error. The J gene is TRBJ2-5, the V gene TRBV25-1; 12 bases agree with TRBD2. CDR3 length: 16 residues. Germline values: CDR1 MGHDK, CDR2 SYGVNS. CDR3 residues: CACSARTSGDQETQYF. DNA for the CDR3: TGTGCCTGCAGTGCCCGGACTAGCGGGGACCAAGAGACCCAGTACTTC.

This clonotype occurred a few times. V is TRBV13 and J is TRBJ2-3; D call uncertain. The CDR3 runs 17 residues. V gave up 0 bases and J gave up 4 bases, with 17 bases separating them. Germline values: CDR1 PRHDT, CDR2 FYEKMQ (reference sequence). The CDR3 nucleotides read TGTGCCAGCAGCTTAGGCGGTCACTCCCCCAATCCAGATACGCAGTATTTT. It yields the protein CASSLGGHSPNPDTQYF.

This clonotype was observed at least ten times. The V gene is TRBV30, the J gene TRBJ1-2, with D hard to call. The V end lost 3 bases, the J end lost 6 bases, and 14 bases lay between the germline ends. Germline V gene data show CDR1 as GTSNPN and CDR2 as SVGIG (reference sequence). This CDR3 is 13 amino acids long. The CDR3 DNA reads TGTGCCTGGAGGGGAGGTTTCGGGCATGGCTACACCTTC. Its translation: CAWRGGFGHGYTF.

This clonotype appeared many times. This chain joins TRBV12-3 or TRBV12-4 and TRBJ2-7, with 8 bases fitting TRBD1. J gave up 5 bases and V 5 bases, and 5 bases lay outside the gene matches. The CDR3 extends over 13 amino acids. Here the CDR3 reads CASSPDRGHEQYF. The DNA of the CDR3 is TGTGCCAGCAGTCCCGACAGGGGCCACGAGCAGTACTTC.

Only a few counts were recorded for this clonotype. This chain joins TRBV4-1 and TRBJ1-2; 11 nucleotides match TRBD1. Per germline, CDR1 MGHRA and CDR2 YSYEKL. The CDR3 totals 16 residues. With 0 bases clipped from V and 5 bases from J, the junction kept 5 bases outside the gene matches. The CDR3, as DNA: TGCGCCAGCAGCCAAGAGGGGACAGGGGGTGGGTATGGCTACACCTTC. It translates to CASSQEGTGGGYGYTF.

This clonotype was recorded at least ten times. CDR3 sequence (DNA): TGTGCCACAGCTGCATTGGCCCAAGAGACCCAGTACTTC. It is translated as CATAALAQETQYF. The chain joins TRBV2 to TRBJ2-5; D ambiguous. Germline CDR1 reads SNHLY; CDR2 reads FYNNEI. Trimming pared 10 bases from V and 1 base from J, leaving 13 bases between. The CDR3 has 13 residues.

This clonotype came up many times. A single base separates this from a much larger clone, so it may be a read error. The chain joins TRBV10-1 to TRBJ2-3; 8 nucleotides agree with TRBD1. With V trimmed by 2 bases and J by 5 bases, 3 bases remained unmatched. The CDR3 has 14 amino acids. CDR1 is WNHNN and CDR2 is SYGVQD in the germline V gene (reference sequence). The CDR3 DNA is TGCGCCAGCAGTGAGGCTGGACAGGGAGATACGCAGTATTTT. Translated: CASSEAGQGDTQYF.

CDR3 DNA: TGTGCCATCAGTGAGTTGGGGAACACTGAAGCTTTCTTT. Its translation: CAISELGNTEAFF. The V call is TRBV10-3, the J call TRBJ1-1; unclear D gene. Germline lookup yields CDR1 ENHRY and CDR2 SYGVKD. CDR3 length: 13 amino acids. Between the trimmed V and J ends, which lost 1 base and 1 base, there was a span of 4 bases.

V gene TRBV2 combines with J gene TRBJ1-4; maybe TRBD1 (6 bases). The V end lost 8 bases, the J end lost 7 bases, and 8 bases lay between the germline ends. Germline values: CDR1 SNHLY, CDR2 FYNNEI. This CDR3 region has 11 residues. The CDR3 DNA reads TGTGCCAGCGAGGGGGGTGAAAAACTGTTTTTT. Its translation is CASEGGEKLFF.

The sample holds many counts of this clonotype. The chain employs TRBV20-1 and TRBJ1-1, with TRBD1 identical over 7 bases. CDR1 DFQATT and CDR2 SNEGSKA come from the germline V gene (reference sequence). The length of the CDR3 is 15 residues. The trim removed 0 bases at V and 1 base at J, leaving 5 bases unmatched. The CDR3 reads CSARDGDSENTEAFF. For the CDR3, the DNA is TGCAGTGCTAGAGATGGGGACAGCGAGAACACTGAAGCTTTCTTT.

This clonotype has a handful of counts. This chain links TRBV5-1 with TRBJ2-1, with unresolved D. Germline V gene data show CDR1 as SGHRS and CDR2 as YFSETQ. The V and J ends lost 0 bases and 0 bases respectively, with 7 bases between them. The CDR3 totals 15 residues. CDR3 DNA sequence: TGCGCCAGCAGCTTGGGGCTTAGCTCCTACAATGAGCAGTTCTTC. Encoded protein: CASSLGLSSYNEQFF. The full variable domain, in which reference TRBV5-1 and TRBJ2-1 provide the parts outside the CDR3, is KAGVTQTPRYLIKTRGQQVTLSCSPISGHRSVSWYQQTPGQGLQFLFEYFSETQRNKGNFPGRFSGRQFSNSRSEMNVSTLELGDSALYLCASSLGLSSYNEQFFGPGTRLTVL.

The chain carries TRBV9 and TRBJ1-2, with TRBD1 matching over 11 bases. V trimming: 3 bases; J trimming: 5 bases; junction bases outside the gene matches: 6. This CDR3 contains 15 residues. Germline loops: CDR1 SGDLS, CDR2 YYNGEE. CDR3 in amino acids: CASSASGQGAYGYTF. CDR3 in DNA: TGTGCCAGCAGCGCATCCGGACAGGGGGCTTATGGCTACACCTTC.

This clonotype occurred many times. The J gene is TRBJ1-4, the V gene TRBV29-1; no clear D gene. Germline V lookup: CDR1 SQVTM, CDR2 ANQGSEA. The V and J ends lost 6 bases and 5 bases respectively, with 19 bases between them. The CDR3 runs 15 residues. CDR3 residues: CSVETESGRNEKLFF. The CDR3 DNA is TGCAGCGTCGAGACGGAAAGTGGGAGAAATGAAAAACTGTTTTTT.

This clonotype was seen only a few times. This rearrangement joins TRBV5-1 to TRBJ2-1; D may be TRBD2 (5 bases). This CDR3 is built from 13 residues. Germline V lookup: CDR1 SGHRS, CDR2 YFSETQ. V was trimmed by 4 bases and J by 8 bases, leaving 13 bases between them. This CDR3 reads CASSPPLRDEQFF. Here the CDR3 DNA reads TGCGCCAGCAGCCCCCCTCTGAGGGATGAGCAGTTCTTC.

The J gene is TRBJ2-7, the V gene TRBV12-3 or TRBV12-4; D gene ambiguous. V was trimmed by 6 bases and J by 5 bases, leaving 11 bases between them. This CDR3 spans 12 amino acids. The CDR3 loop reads CASSQLEDEQYF. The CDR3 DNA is TGTGCCAGCAGCCAGCTAGAGGACGAGCAGTACTTC.

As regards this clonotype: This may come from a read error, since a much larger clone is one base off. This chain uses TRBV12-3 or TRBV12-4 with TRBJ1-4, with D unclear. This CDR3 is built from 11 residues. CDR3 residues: CASSQGGKLLF. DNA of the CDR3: TGTGCCAGCAGCCAAGGCGGAAAACTGTTATTT.

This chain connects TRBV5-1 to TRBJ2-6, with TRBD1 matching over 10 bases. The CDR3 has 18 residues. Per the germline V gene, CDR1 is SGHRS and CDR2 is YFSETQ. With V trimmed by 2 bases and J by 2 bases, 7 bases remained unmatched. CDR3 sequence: CASSLFRGQGAGANVLTF. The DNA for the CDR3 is TGCGCCAGCAGCTTATTTCGAGGACAGGGGGCTGGGGCCAACGTCCTGACTTTC.

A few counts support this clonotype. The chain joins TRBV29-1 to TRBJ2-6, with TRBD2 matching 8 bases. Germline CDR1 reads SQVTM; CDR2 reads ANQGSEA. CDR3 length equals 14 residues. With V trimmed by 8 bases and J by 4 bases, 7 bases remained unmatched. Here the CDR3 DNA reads TGCAGCTTACGGGGGGGCACCGGGGCCAACGTCCTGACTTTC. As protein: CSLRGGTGANVLTF.

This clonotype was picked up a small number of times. The CDR3 protein is CSAPGLDARDTQYF. The CDR3 DNA reads as TGCAGTGCTCCGGGACTAGACGCACGAGATACGCAGTATTTT. The J gene is TRBJ2-3, the V gene TRBV20-1, with 8 positions matching TRBD2. Germline CDR1 is DFQATT and CDR2 is SNEGSKA (reference sequence). V dropped 5 bases and J dropped 5; count of bases not matched to a gene: 9. This CDR3 contains 14 residues.

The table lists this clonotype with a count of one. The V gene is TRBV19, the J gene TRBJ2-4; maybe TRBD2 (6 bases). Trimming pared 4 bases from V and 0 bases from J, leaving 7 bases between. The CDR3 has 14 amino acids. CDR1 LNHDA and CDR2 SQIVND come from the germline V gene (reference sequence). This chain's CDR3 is CASSTGLAKNIQYF. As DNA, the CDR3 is TGTGCCAGTAGTACGGGACTAGCCAAAAACATTCAGTACTTC.